Below are 27 T cell receptor beta chains sequenced from a single sample in a study of blood T cell repertoires in COVID-19 (dated by TCRdb to 2018 to 2021). The library was made by the immunoSEQ multiplex PCR assay. TCRdb's version of the immuneACCESS table is confined to in-frame rearrangements and falls short of the full clone set. An unresolved V gene accounts for under half of the shortfall where checked; the remainder is of unknown origin. A total of about 79,000 clones appear in this sample, about 89% of them only once. 14% of the sample belongs to the ten largest clones. The sequenced sample consisted of peripheral blood. These receptors originate from a man in his 70s with active or convalescent COVID-19.

The chain recombines TRBV12-3 or TRBV12-4 with TRBJ1-5; D gene ambiguous. Trimming cost V 5 bases and J 4 bases, with 9 bases left between them. This CDR3 spans 13 amino acids. This CDR3 reads CASSEQANQPQHF. Here the CDR3 DNA reads TGTGCCAGCAGTGAGCAGGCGAATCAGCCCCAGCATTTT.

This sequence joins TRBV5-4 and TRBJ1-1, with a tentative D call TRBD1 (6 bases). This CDR3 has 14 residues. V was clipped by 1 base and J by 4 bases, with 11 bases between them. The germline V gene encodes CDR1 SGHNT and CDR2 YYREEE (reference sequence). In nucleotides, the CDR3 is TGTGCCAGCAGCTTGAGGGGGGGTGGCACTGAAGCTTTCTTT. Residues: CASSLRGGGTEAFF.

The chain links TRBV27 to TRBJ1-6; D might be TRBD1 (5 bases). V was shortened by 4 bases and J by 2 bases, with 12 bases between the two germline ends. The CDR3 loop spans 16 amino acids. Germline loops: CDR1 MNHEY, CDR2 SMNVEV (reference sequence). CDR3 sequence reads: CASSWEGITYNSPLHF. In nucleotides, the CDR3 is TGTGCCAGCAGTTGGGAGGGGATCACCTATAATTCACCCCTCCACTTT.

The genes are TRBV19 and TRBJ2-7, with 10 bases fitting TRBD1. Unmatched junction bases numbered 12, after V lost 5 bases and J lost 2 bases. The CDR3 has 17 residues. CDR1 is LNHDA, CDR2 SQIVND, per germline (reference sequence). The CDR3 loop is CASSRVFGDRGTYEQYF. The CDR3 region has the DNA TGTGCCAGTAGTCGGGTTTTCGGGGACAGGGGAACCTACGAGCAGTACTTC.

V usage is TRBV5-1 and J usage is TRBJ1-6; 9 bases agree with TRBD1. The germline CDR1 and CDR2 sequences are SGHRS and YFSETQ. The CDR3 totals 16 residues. V gave up 6 bases and J gave up 6 bases; unmatched junction bases: 10. The CDR3 DNA follows: TGCGCCAGCACCCCGACAGGGGGAATGGGTAATTCACCCCTCCACTTT. It encodes CASTPTGGMGNSPLHF.

This clone showed up just once. This chain connects TRBV30 to TRBJ1-6, with a possible D match to TRBD1 (5 bases). Per germline, CDR1 GTSNPN and CDR2 SVGIG (reference sequence). Between the trimmed V and J ends, which lost 2 bases and 5 bases, there was a span of 13 bases. This CDR3 is built from 15 residues. The chain's CDR3 is CAWSKQVINNSPLHF. CDR3 coding DNA: TGTGCCTGGAGTAAACAGGTCATCAATAATTCACCCCTCCACTTT. The full variable domain, in which reference TRBV30 and TRBJ1-6 provide the parts outside the CDR3, is SQTIHQWPATLVQPVGSPLSLECTVEGTSNPNLYWYRQAAGRGLQLLFYSVGIGQISSEVPQNLSASRPQDRQFILSSKKLLLSDSGFYLCAWSKQVINNSPLHFGNGTRLTVT.

Concerning this clone: This specimen includes other DNA sequences encoding the same CDR3. The chain joins TRBV3-1 (or the pseudogene TRBV3-2) to TRBJ2-1, with 10 bases fitting TRBD2. This CDR3 is built from 19 residues. Germline CDR1 and CDR2: LGHDT and YNNKEL (reference sequence). Trimming removed 3 bases from V and 6 bases from J; junction bases left unmatched: 17. CDR3 nucleotide sequence: TGTGCCAGCAGCCAGGATAGCCGGTCTAGCGGGAGAGGGGGCAATGAGCAGTTCTTC. It codes for CASSQDSRSSGRGGNEQFF.

The chain couples TRBV6-1 to TRBJ1-2, with 7 bases identical to TRBD1. The CDR3 runs 15 residues. With 1 base clipped from V and 5 bases from J, the junction kept 7 bases outside the gene matches. In germline, CDR1 is MNHNS, CDR2 SASEGT. The DNA for the CDR3 is TGTGCCAGCAGTGAAGAAGGGACAGAACATTATGGCTACACCTTC. Its translation is CASSEEGTEHYGYTF.

This clone was seen a few times. This chain uses TRBV3-1 (or the pseudogene TRBV3-2) with TRBJ1-5; D is possibly TRBD1 (6 bases). The CDR3 runs to 15 residues. The germline V gene has CDR1 LGHDT and CDR2 YNNKEL (reference sequence). The ends were cut back, 1 base at V and 6 bases at J, with 13 bases in the middle. The CDR3 DNA sequence: TGTGCCAGCAGCCAAGGGCCCCTAGGGGGTCAGCCCCAGCATTTT. Translation: CASSQGPLGGQPQHF.

This clone was picked up one time. V gene TRBV3-1 (or the pseudogene TRBV3-2) combines with J gene TRBJ1-2, with D possibly TRBD1 on 6 matching bases. The CDR3 is 16 amino acids. Germline V gene sequence: CDR1 LGHDT, CDR2 YNNKEL (reference sequence). Trimming took off 0 bases at V and 2 bases at J, with 13 bases between the two ends. The chain's CDR3 is CASSQEWGGRNYGYTF. DNA for the CDR3: TGTGCCAGCAGCCAAGAGTGGGGGGGGCGAAACTATGGCTACACCTTC.

The chain joins TRBV29-1 to TRBJ2-3; TRBD1 agrees at 7 bases. Per the germline V gene, CDR1 is SQVTM and CDR2 is ANQGSEA. J gave up 2 bases and V 2 bases, and 4 bases lay outside the gene matches. The CDR3 runs to 14 residues. The CDR3: CSVEIQGSTDTQYF. As DNA, the CDR3 is TGCAGCGTTGAAATACAGGGGTCCACAGATACGCAGTATTTT.

The rearrangement joins TRBV21-1 to TRBJ2-7; the table's D call of TRBD2 was not tested on the DNA. TRBV21-1 is termed a pseudogene. The CDR3 is 14 amino acids. CDR3 sequence: CASSKEFRLAEQYF. The CDR3 nucleotides are TGTGCCAGCAGCAAGGAATTCCGGCTAGCAGAGCAGTACTTC.

CDR3 sequence: CASSLTTGSGNTIYF. CDR3 DNA sequence: TGTGCCAGCAGTTTAACGACAGGGTCTGGAAACACCATATATTTT. The rearrangement joins TRBV28 to TRBJ1-3; TRBD1 agrees at 7 bases. Trimming cost V 2 bases and J 1 base; bases outside gene matches: 2. Germline CDR1 MDHEN, CDR2 SYDVKM. The CDR3 consists of 15 residues.

This clone was observed a handful of times. The genes are TRBV28 and TRBJ2-6, with 7 bases fitting TRBD1. The CDR3 contains 18 residues. The germline gives CDR1 MDHEN, CDR2 SYDVKM. The J segment lost 0 bases and the V segment lost 6 bases, leaving 11 bases of the junction unmatched. CDR3 in DNA: TGTGCCAGCAGCTATACCGGGACAGCGCTCTCTGGGGCCAACGTCCTGACTTTC. Translation gives CASSYTGTALSGANVLTF. The full variable domain, completed using reference TRBV28 and TRBJ2-6, is DVKVTQSSRYLVKRTGEKVFLECVQDMDHENMFWYRQDPGLGLRLIYFSYDVKMKEKGDIPEGYSVSREKKERFSLILESASTNQTSMYLCASSYTGTALSGANVLTFGAGSRLTVL.

The chain joins TRBV6-6 to TRBJ1-1, with D possibly being TRBD1 (5 bases). Germline lookup yields CDR1 MNHNY and CDR2 SVGAGI (reference sequence). The CDR3 runs to 14 residues. V lost 6 bases to trimming and J lost 1 base, with 12 bases between them. The DNA for the CDR3 is TGTGCCAGCAGGGTCGGGACTACGAACACTGAAGCTTTCTTT. It translates to CASRVGTTNTEAFF.

The gene calls are TRBV3-1 (or the pseudogene TRBV3-2) and TRBJ2-1; D call uncertain. The CDR3 extends over 12 amino acids. Trimming took 2 bases from V and 7 from J, leaving 6 bases between them. Germline V gives CDR1 LGHDT, CDR2 YNNKEL (reference sequence). This CDR3 is CASSQTRNEQFF. The CDR3, as DNA: TGTGCCAGCAGCCAAACCAGGAATGAGCAGTTCTTC.

This sequence joins TRBV5-1 and TRBJ2-3, with D perhaps matching TRBD1 (6 bases). This CDR3 comprises 14 residues. With 5 bases removed from V and 2 bases from J, the gap between germline ends came to 12 bases. CDR1 is SGHRS, CDR2 YFSETQ, per germline. CDR3: CASRQGQFTDTQYF. The CDR3 DNA sequence: TGCGCCAGCAGACAGGGCCAATTCACAGATACGCAGTATTTT.

This clone was found once. CDR3 sequence reads: CASSSTGGTDGYTF. In DNA form, the CDR3 reads TGCGCCAGCAGCTCGACAGGGGGTACGGATGGCTACACCTTC. V and J are TRBV5-1 and TRBJ1-2; 9 bases line up with TRBD1. CDR3 length: 14 amino acids. V dropped 3 bases and J dropped 6; count of bases not matched to a gene: 6. Per germline, CDR1 SGHRS and CDR2 YFSETQ.

This chain joins TRBV5-1 and TRBJ2-5; TRBD1 is a possible D gene (5 bases). The V gene's germline CDR1 is SGHRS and CDR2 YFSETQ. V shed 0 bases and J shed 5 bases, with 11 bases lying between them. CDR3 length: 14 residues. The CDR3 loop is CASSLATGWETQYF. CDR3 in DNA: TGCGCCAGCAGCTTGGCTACAGGTTGGGAGACCCAGTACTTC.

Written as DNA, the CDR3 is TGTGCCAGCAGCTCCAGCGGTTCCTACGAGCAGTACTTC. Translated: CASSSSGSYEQYF. The V gene is TRBV6-5, the J gene TRBJ2-7; tentatively, D is TRBD2 (5 bases). V was shortened by 6 bases and J by 1 base, with 10 bases between the two germline ends. This CDR3 contains 13 residues. CDR1 and CDR2 from the germline V gene are MNHEY and SVGAGI.

The V call is TRBV5-1, the J call TRBJ2-7; 11 positions agree with TRBD1. The germline gives CDR1 SGHRS, CDR2 YFSETQ. V lost 3 bases, J lost 6 bases, and 5 bases stayed unmatched. There are 14 residues in the CDR3. The CDR3 DNA reads as TGCGCCAGCAGCTATGGACAGGGGGCGGGCGAGCAGTACTTC. Its translation: CASSYGQGAGEQYF.

CDR3 in DNA: TGTGCCAGCAGCCCTACCGGGGACAACGAGCAGTACTTC. Amino acids: CASSPTGDNEQYF. The rearrangement links TRBV7-3 to TRBJ2-7, with D possibly TRBD1 on 6 matching bases. The V end was cut by 5 bases, the J end by 5 bases, with 13 bases between. CDR1 is SGHTA and CDR2 is FQGTGA in the germline V gene. CDR3 length: 13 amino acids.

This clone was seen more than once but under ten times. The V gene is TRBV5-1, the J gene TRBJ2-7; 8 nucleotides align to TRBD1. Germline CDR1 and CDR2: SGHRS and YFSETQ. The CDR3 has 15 residues. Unmatched junction bases numbered 5, after V lost 0 bases and J lost 3 bases. DNA for the CDR3: TGCGCCAGCAGCTTGGCCGGGACAGGAGACTACGAGCAGTACTTC. It yields the protein CASSLAGTGDYEQYF.

The chain employs TRBV5-4 and TRBJ1-1; 8 bases line up with TRBD1. From germline, CDR1 is SGHNT and CDR2 YYREEE (reference sequence). The V segment lost 4 bases and the J segment 6 bases; nucleotides outside the gene matches: 11. There are 15 residues in the CDR3. CDR3 residues: CASSGRQGIFPEAFF. For the CDR3, the DNA is TGTGCCAGCAGCGGGCGACAGGGGATCTTCCCTGAAGCTTTCTTT.

This clone has more than one count but fewer than ten. The chain links TRBV11-2 to TRBJ1-6, with D uncertain. In germline, CDR1 is SGHAT, CDR2 FQNNGV. Trimming stripped 5 bases from V and 5 bases from J, with 10 bases between. The CDR3 has 14 residues. In nucleotides, the CDR3 is TGTGCCAGCAGCCCGAGGACTAATAATTCACCCCTCCACTTT. Residues: CASSPRTNNSPLHF.

This sequence joins TRBV19 and TRBJ2-7; 8 positions match TRBD1. There are 14 residues in the CDR3. Germline CDR1 and CDR2: LNHDA and SQIVND (reference sequence). Trimming cost V 6 bases and J 0 bases; bases outside gene matches: 4. The CDR3 reads CASSRTGNSYEQYF. CDR3 DNA: TGTGCCAGTAGCCGGACAGGGAACTCCTACGAGCAGTACTTC.

V and J are TRBV2 and TRBJ2-7, with D perhaps matching TRBD2 (6 bases). CDR3 length: 13 residues. Germline CDR1 reads SNHLY; CDR2 reads FYNNEI. Trimming left V 3 bases short and J 4 bases short, with 10 bases between. The CDR3 nucleotides are TGTGCCAGCAGTGAGATGGGGGGATACGAGCAGTACTTC. Translating it yields CASSEMGGYEQYF.